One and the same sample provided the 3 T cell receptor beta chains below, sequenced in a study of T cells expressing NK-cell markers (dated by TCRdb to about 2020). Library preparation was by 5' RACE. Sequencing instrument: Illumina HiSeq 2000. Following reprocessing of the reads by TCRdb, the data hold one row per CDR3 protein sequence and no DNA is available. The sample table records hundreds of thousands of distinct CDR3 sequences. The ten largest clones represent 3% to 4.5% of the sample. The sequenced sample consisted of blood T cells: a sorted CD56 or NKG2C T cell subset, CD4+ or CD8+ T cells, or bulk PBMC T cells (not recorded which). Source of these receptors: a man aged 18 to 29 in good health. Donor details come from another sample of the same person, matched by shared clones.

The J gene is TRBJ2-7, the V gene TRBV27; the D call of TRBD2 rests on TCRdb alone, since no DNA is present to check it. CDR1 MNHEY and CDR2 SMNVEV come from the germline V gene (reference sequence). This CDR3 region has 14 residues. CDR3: CATSTSGSRPEQYF.

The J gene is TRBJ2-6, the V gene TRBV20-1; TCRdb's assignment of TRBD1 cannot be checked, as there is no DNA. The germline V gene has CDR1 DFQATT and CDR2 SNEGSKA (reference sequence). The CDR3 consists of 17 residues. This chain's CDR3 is CSARFGTAYSGANVLTF.

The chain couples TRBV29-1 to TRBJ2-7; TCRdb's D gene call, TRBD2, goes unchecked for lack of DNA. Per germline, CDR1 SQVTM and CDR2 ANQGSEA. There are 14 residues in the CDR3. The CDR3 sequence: CSVDAGSSSYEQYF.